This is a list of T cell receptor beta chains from one sample in a study of regulatory T cells in long-lasting Graves disease. TCRdb redid the calling of the multiplex PCR reads with MiXCR, one entry per CDR3 protein. Of hundreds of thousands of distinct CDR3 sequences detected, roughly 16% appear once; the ten largest clones hold about a fifth. The sequences come from peripheral blood mononuclear cells (PBMCs), collected at new diagnosis, from a patient treated with antithyroid drugs. The receptors derive from a female donor with Graves disease. Each CDR3 is given with its conserved first and last residue. Each record gives: clone size, D gene, J gene, V gene, CDR3 protein, CDR3 DNA. D genes are given only for firm matches. A row's size may be missing; if present it is once, few, many or a size class.

clone_size: many
d_call: NA
j_call: TRBJ1-2
v_call: TRBV7-9
cdr3_aa: CASSFSEGSRGYTF
cdr3_nt: TGTGCCAGCAGCTTTTCGGAAGGGTCTCGAGGCTACACCTTC

clone_size: NA
d_call: NA
j_call: TRBJ1-6
v_call: TRBV7-3
cdr3_aa: CASSRDWNSPLHF
cdr3_nt: TGTGCCAGCAGTAGGGATTGGAATTCACCCCTCCACTTT

clone_size: many
d_call: NA
j_call: TRBJ1-1
v_call: TRBV10-3
cdr3_aa: CAIRETRWVTEAFF
cdr3_nt: TGTGCCATCAGGGAGACCCGGTGGGTCACTGAAGCTTTCTTT

clone_size: many
d_call: NA
j_call: TRBJ2-5
v_call: TRBV10-2
cdr3_aa: CASKGGGETQYF
cdr3_nt: TGCGCCAGCAAGGGAGGGGGAGAGACCCAGTACTTC

clone_size: many
d_call: TRBD2
j_call: TRBJ2-1
v_call: TRBV7-8
cdr3_aa: CASSLGLAGGPKYNEQFF
cdr3_nt: TGTGCCAGCAGCTTAGGGCTAGCGGGAGGGCCGAAATACAATGAGCAGTTCTTC

clone_size: few
d_call: TRBD1
j_call: TRBJ2-5
v_call: TRBV12-3/TRBV12-4
cdr3_aa: CASSLLGTVRETQYF
cdr3_nt: TGTGCCAGCAGTTTGCTAGGGACAGTCCGGGAGACCCAGTACTTC

clone_size: few
d_call: NA
j_call: TRBJ1-3
v_call: TRBV18
cdr3_aa: CASSGRHQKNTIYF
cdr3_nt: TGTGCCAGCTCGGGCAGACACCAAAAAAACACCATATATTTT

clone_size: many
d_call: NA
j_call: TRBJ1-1
v_call: TRBV11-3
cdr3_aa: CASSSTIGTEAFF
cdr3_nt: TGTGCCAGCAGCTCTACTATTGGTACTGAAGCTTTCTTT

clone_size: many
d_call: TRBD1
j_call: TRBJ2-1
v_call: TRBV27
cdr3_aa: CASSLRINLGGRNNEQFF
cdr3_nt: TGTGCCAGCAGTTTAAGAATCAACCTAGGGGGCCGGAACAATGAGCAGTTCTTC

clone_size: few
d_call: TRBD1
j_call: TRBJ2-1
v_call: TRBV6-5
cdr3_aa: CASSYSPGGVEQFF
cdr3_nt: TGTGCCAGCAGTTACTCACCAGGGGGCGTTGAGCAGTTCTTC

clone_size: few
d_call: TRBD2
j_call: TRBJ2-3
v_call: TRBV12-3/TRBV12-4
cdr3_aa: CASSPTRSSGGTDTQYF
cdr3_nt: TGTGCCAGCTCACCTACCCGGTCCAGCGGGGGCACAGATACGCAGTATTTT

clone_size: many
d_call: TRBD2
j_call: TRBJ2-4
v_call: TRBV27
cdr3_aa: CASSLFSAGTSGFIQYF
cdr3_nt: TGTGCCAGCAGTTTGTTCTCAGCCGGGACTAGCGGGTTCATTCAGTACTTC